The source of this TCR beta chain is a study of OX40 agonist ivuxolimab in advanced cancers. Looking at the study overall: Three patients, one with hepatocellular carcinoma and two with cutaneous melanoma, achieved partial responses. The study's findings and limits: The 0.1-3.0 mg/kg partial responders had among the lowest clonal expansion. At 0.1 to 3.0 mg/kg and by week 6, clonal expansion occurred in CD4+ and CD8+ blood T cells.

Note on this clone: Its antigen remains unidentified.

Germline lookup yields CDR1 SQVTM and CDR2 ANQGSEA. This CDR3 region has 14 residues. V shed 4 bases, J shed 4 bases, and the junction held 7 bases outside the gene matches. Assay used: immunoSEQ multiplex PCR; TCRdb lists only in-frame clones, some missing. The sample yields 77,000 or so clones, 90% to 95% seen once. This specimen consisted of CD4+ or CD8+ T cells sorted from blood, obtained in a trial of the OX40 agonist ivuxolimab. The receptor comes from an adult with an advanced solid tumor such as melanoma, head and neck, liver or kidney cancer. The chain is built from TRBV29-1 and TRBJ2-7; the match to TRBD2 covers 10 bases. CDR3 nucleotides: TGCAGCGTTGCTAAAGCGGGAGGGCAATACGAGCAGTACTTC. This encodes CSVAKAGGQYEQYF.